The 32 T cell receptor beta chains below all came from one sample that was sequenced in a study of blood T cell repertoires in COVID-19. The assay was immunoSEQ multiplex PCR, and TCRdb's table has in-frame clones only and misses some. The repertoire holds about 210,000 clones, with roughly 80% as singletons. Sequenced input: peripheral blood. The receptors shown here come from a woman aged 60-75 years with COVID-19, enrolled during active disease.

The chain links TRBV19 to TRBJ1-5; the D is unclear. Germline V CDR1 and CDR2: LNHDA, SQIVND (reference sequence). The CDR3 extends over 13 amino acids. V was shortened by 4 bases and J by 8 bases, with 12 bases between the two germline ends. Here the CDR3 reads CASSTNRGEPQHF. The DNA of the CDR3 is TGTGCCAGTAGTACGAACCGTGGAGAGCCCCAGCATTTT.

This clone was recorded at least ten times. This rearrangement joins TRBV29-1 to TRBJ2-7; 7 nucleotides agree with TRBD1. The V and J ends lost 5 bases and 0 bases, in that order; junction bases with no gene match: 7. The germline V gene encodes CDR1 SQVTM and CDR2 ANQGSEA. The length of the CDR3 is 14 residues. CDR3 nucleotide sequence: TGCAGCGTTCCCCGGACAGGTAGCTCCTACGAGCAGTACTTC. Amino acid sequence: CSVPRTGSSYEQYF.

The J gene is TRBJ2-7, the V gene TRBV28, with D possibly TRBD2 on 6 matching bases. Germline V gene lookup returns CDR1 MDHEN and CDR2 SYDVKM. V was shortened by 10 bases and J by 3 bases, with 16 bases between the two germline ends. This CDR3 contains 13 residues. Here the CDR3 reads CATVGGSGYEQYF. CDR3 sequence (DNA): TGTGCCACGGTGGGAGGTAGTGGCTACGAGCAGTACTTC.

The chain is built from TRBV28 and TRBJ2-7; D gene ambiguous. Germline lookup yields CDR1 MDHEN and CDR2 SYDVKM. CDR3 size: 13 residues. V was shortened by 3 bases and J by 2 bases, with 8 bases between the two germline ends. The CDR3 region is CASSLVLAYEQYF. For the CDR3, the DNA is TGTGCCAGCAGTTTGGTCCTAGCCTACGAGCAGTACTTC.

The V call is TRBV6-5, the J call TRBJ1-2, with 9 bases matching TRBD1. V was pared by 6 bases and J by 7 bases, with 6 bases of the junction left unmatched. Germline CDR1 MNHEY, CDR2 SVGAGI. This CDR3 is built from 13 residues. The chain's CDR3 is CASRDRGDRGYTF. The CDR3 DNA is TGTGCCAGCAGGGACAGGGGAGATCGTGGCTACACCTTC.

This clone has at least ten counts. V and J are TRBV19 and TRBJ2-6, with 8 bases lining up with TRBD1. The CDR3 length is 17 residues. Germline CDR1 is LNHDA and CDR2 is SQIVND (reference sequence). V shed 4 bases and J 0 bases; nucleotides not matched to a gene: 5. The CDR3 DNA follows: TGTGCCAGTAGTAGGACAGGGATGAGCTCTGGGGCCAACGTCCTGACTTTC. Amino acid sequence: CASSRTGMSSGANVLTF.

Remarks on this clone: The germline gene is not matched at one end of the junction; a read error may be the cause. This rearrangement joins TRBV7-7 to TRBJ2-2; D is perhaps TRBD2 (5 bases). This CDR3 comprises 16 residues. CDR1 and CDR2 from the germline V gene are SSHAT and FNYEAQ (reference sequence). DNA of the CDR3: TGTGCTAGCAGCCCCCGGGTTGCGGGGAACACCGGGGAGCTGTTTTTT. It yields the protein CASSPRVAGNTGELFF.

V is TRBV6-1 and J is TRBJ2-5; 9 nucleotides agree with TRBD2. Germline assignment: CDR1 MNHNS and CDR2 SASEGT. The ends lost 1 base at V and 6 bases at J; junction bases unmatched: 3. The CDR3 runs 14 residues. The DNA for the CDR3 is TGTGCCAGCAGTGAAGTTCTAGCGGGAAAGACCCAGTACTTC. Residues: CASSEVLAGKTQYF.

This clone was observed a single time. This chain joins TRBV25-1 and TRBJ1-2; D is uncertain. The CDR3 runs to 12 residues. Trimming took 6 bases from V and 3 from J, leaving 8 bases between them. CDR1 is MGHDK and CDR2 is SYGVNS in the germline V gene. CDR3 sequence: CASRGGDYGYTF. In DNA form, the CDR3 reads TGTGCCAGCAGGGGAGGTGACTATGGCTACACCTTC.

This clone was detected a few times. V and J are TRBV12-3 or TRBV12-4 and TRBJ1-5; D perhaps matches TRBD1 (5 bases). V was cut by 1 base and J by 7 bases, with 8 bases left in between. The CDR3 contains 13 residues. The CDR3 loop reads CASSLEQAQPQHF. The CDR3 DNA reads as TGTGCCAGCAGTTTAGAACAGGCACAGCCCCAGCATTTT.

This chain joins TRBV29-1 and TRBJ1-2, with TRBD1 as a possible D gene (5 bases). Germline V gives CDR1 SQVTM, CDR2 ANQGSEA. Between the trimmed V and J ends, which lost 7 bases and 8 bases, there was a span of 26 bases. The CDR3 sequence is 15 residues long. CDR3 residues: CSAGAGQGPMRGYTF. CDR3 nucleotide sequence: TGCAGCGCTGGGGCTGGGCAGGGCCCAATGCGGGGCTACACCTTC.

The J gene is TRBJ2-2, the V gene TRBV27, with no clear D. This CDR3 has 13 amino acids. V was pared by 5 bases and J by 4 bases, with 8 bases between. CDR1 MNHEY and CDR2 SMNVEV come from the germline V gene (reference sequence). The chain's CDR3 is CASSQHPTGELFF. In nucleotides, the CDR3 is TGTGCCAGCAGTCAACACCCCACCGGGGAGCTGTTTTTT.

CDR3 residues: CASSGRAGTYGYTF. CDR3 nucleotides: TGTGCCAGCAGCGGACGGGCGGGGACCTATGGCTACACCTTC. The chain links TRBV5-8 to TRBJ1-2; maybe TRBD1 (5 bases). The V end lost 4 bases, the J end lost 4 bases, and 14 bases lay between the germline ends. Per germline, CDR1 SGHTS and CDR2 YDEGEE. The CDR3 is 14 amino acids.

The rearrangement uses TRBV13 and TRBJ2-3; 10 positions match TRBD2. Losses at the gene ends were 1 base for V and 4 bases for J; bases not matched to a gene: 2. Germline V gene data show CDR1 as PRHDT and CDR2 as FYEKMQ (reference sequence). This CDR3 is built from 15 residues. The CDR3 region has the DNA TGTGCCAGCAGCTTAGCTAGCGGGGGCGCAGATACGCAGTATTTT. It codes for CASSLASGGADTQYF.

V and J are TRBV27 and TRBJ2-5, with TRBD1 as a possible D gene (7 bases). V lost 5 bases, J lost 7 bases, and 17 bases lay in between. The CDR3 has 14 residues. CDR1 is MNHEY, CDR2 SMNVEV, per germline (reference sequence). CDR3 region: CASSPSNRGGTQYF. DNA for the CDR3: TGTGCCAGCAGTCCGAGTAACAGGGGAGGGACCCAGTACTTC.

V gene TRBV6-6 combines with J gene TRBJ2-7, with TRBD2 matching 10 bases. The trim removed 4 bases at V and 7 bases at J, leaving 10 bases unmatched. This CDR3 region has 15 residues. The V gene's germline CDR1 is MNHNY and CDR2 SVGAGI (reference sequence). CDR3 amino acids: CASSSSSSGGREQYV. CDR3 in DNA: TGTGCCAGCAGTTCCTCAAGTAGCGGGGGGAGGGAGCAGTACGTC.

A single count supports this clone. The J gene is TRBJ2-7, the V gene TRBV6-5; TRBD1 matches at 10 bases. The V gene's germline CDR1 is MNHEY and CDR2 SVGAGI. V shed 8 bases and J 1 base; nucleotides not matched to a gene: 8. This CDR3 region has 15 residues. CDR3 in amino acids: CASALGQGPSYEQYF. CDR3 coding DNA: TGTGCCAGCGCCTTGGGACAGGGGCCATCCTACGAGCAGTACTTC.

The chain combines TRBV19 with TRBJ1-1; TRBD1 might be the D (6 bases). This CDR3 has 14 residues. CDR1 is LNHDA and CDR2 is SQIVND in the germline V gene (reference sequence). Trimming took off 3 bases at V and 1 base at J, with 9 bases between the two ends. The CDR3 nucleotides are TGTGCCAGTAGTATCGGGACAAGGAACACTGAAGCTTTCTTT. It yields the protein CASSIGTRNTEAFF.

V gene TRBV5-6 combines with J gene TRBJ2-3; perhaps TRBD1 as D (5 bases). V lost 4 bases and J lost 4, with 22 bases in between. CDR1 and CDR2 (germline): SGHDT, YYEEEE. The CDR3 consists of 17 residues. CDR3 in DNA: TGTGCCAGCAGCGAAGGGGATAGCCTCTTACGTGCAGATACGCAGTATTTT. This translates into CASSEGDSLLRADTQYF.

The chain links TRBV15 to TRBJ2-7; 7 positions agree with TRBD2. Germline V gene data show CDR1 as LNHNV and CDR2 as YYDKDF (reference sequence). The CDR3 loop spans 14 amino acids. J gave up 5 bases and V 1 base, and 5 bases lay outside the gene matches. The CDR3 sequence is CATSRGLGGDEQYF. CDR3 bases: TGTGCCACCAGCAGAGGATTGGGGGGGGACGAGCAGTACTTC.

The J gene is TRBJ2-3, the V gene TRBV4-1, with 9 bases that match TRBD2. CDR1 is MGHRA and CDR2 is YSYEKL in the germline V gene. V was clipped by 0 bases and J by 3 bases; unmatched bases: 10. The CDR3 extends over 18 amino acids. The CDR3 sequence is CASSQDRASGTWTDTQYF. In DNA, the CDR3 is TGCGCCAGCAGCCAAGATCGGGCTAGCGGGACCTGGACAGATACGCAGTATTTT.

This clone was recorded a few times. V gene TRBV5-6 combines with J gene TRBJ1-2; a possible D gene is TRBD1 (5 bases). Germline-derived CDR1 and CDR2 are SGHDT and YYEEEE. V was shortened by 6 bases and J by 2 bases, with 14 bases between the two germline ends. This CDR3 is 14 amino acids long. The CDR3 here is CASIREGVNYGYTF. Written as DNA, the CDR3 is TGTGCCAGCATCAGAGAAGGGGTAAACTATGGCTACACCTTC.

This rearrangement joins TRBV7-3 to TRBJ2-5; maybe TRBD1 (6 bases). The germline V gene encodes CDR1 SGHTA and CDR2 FQGTGA. V was trimmed by 4 bases and J by 3 bases, leaving 9 bases between them. The CDR3 spans 13 residues. The CDR3 DNA reads as TGTGCCAGCAGCTCTAGGACAGAAGAGACCCAGTACTTC. This gives the protein CASSSRTEETQYF. The complete variable domain, with remaining parts taken from reference TRBV7-3 and TRBJ2-5, reads GAGVSQTPSNKVTEKGKYVELRCDPISGHTALYWYRQSLGQGPEFLIYFQGTGAADDSGLPNDRFFAVRPEGSVSTLKIQRTERGDSAVYLCASSSRTEETQYFGPGTRLLVL.

As to this clone: A much bigger clone sits one base away, suggesting this may be a read error. The rearrangement links TRBV7-6 to TRBJ2-6, with 8 bases fitting TRBD1. The CDR3 runs 16 residues. Per germline, CDR1 SGHVS and CDR2 FNYEAQ. J lost 0 bases, V lost 2 bases, and 0 bases had no gene match. The CDR3 sequence: CASSLTGGSGANVLTF. CDR3 sequence (DNA): TGTGCCAGCAGCTTAACAGGGGGCTCTGGGGCCAACGTCCTGACTTTC.

This clone has only a few counts. The CDR3, as DNA: TGTGCCAGCAGCTTAGCGTCGGCAGATACGCAGTATTTT. Translation: CASSLASADTQYF. The V call is TRBV7-9, the J call TRBJ2-3; the D is unclear. Germline lookup yields CDR1 SEHNR and CDR2 FQNEAQ (reference sequence). This CDR3 contains 13 residues. V was trimmed by 0 bases and J by 4 bases, leaving 5 bases between them.

The CDR3 protein is CASSVRQGYTGELFF. The CDR3 DNA reads as TGTGCCAGCAGTGTGCGACAGGGGTACACCGGGGAGCTGTTTTTT. The chain employs TRBV2 and TRBJ2-2, with TRBD1 matching 8 bases. Germline assignment: CDR1 SNHLY and CDR2 FYNNEI. V was clipped by 4 bases and J by 3 bases; unmatched bases: 4. CDR3 size: 15 residues.

This clone appeared once. This rearrangement joins TRBV19 to TRBJ1-2; D is unresolved. V gave up 1 base and J gave up 2 bases, with 2 bases separating them. The germline CDR1 and CDR2 sequences are LNHDA and SQIVND (reference sequence). This CDR3 region has 12 residues. CDR3 nucleotide sequence: TGTGCCAGTAGTATAGCGAACTATGGCTACACCTTC. Protein product: CASSIANYGYTF.

On this clone itself: Different DNA sequences within this sample yield the same CDR3. The V and J genes are TRBV9 and TRBJ1-3; D ambiguous. V lost 2 bases, J lost 0 bases, and 6 bases lay in between. The V gene's germline CDR1 is SGDLS and CDR2 YYNGEE. This CDR3 comprises 14 residues. The CDR3 loop is CASSVRSSGNTIYF. CDR3 DNA sequence: TGTGCCAGCAGCGTGCGGTCCTCTGGAAACACCATATATTTT.

V and J are TRBV7-6 and TRBJ2-6, with D perhaps TRBD2 (6 bases). This CDR3 comprises 20 residues. Germline-derived CDR1 and CDR2 are SGHVS and FNYEAQ. V dropped 3 bases and J dropped 0 bases, with 21 bases sitting between them. The CDR3 DNA reads as TGTGCCAGCAGCTTTTTCCCCCCCCGCGGGACCATCTCTGGGGCCAACGTCCTGACTTTC. Its protein is CASSFFPPRGTISGANVLTF.

The CDR3 region is CASSIRGKNTEAFF. The CDR3 DNA follows: TGTGCCAGCAGTATCAGGGGGAAGAACACTGAAGCTTTCTTT. The chain combines TRBV6-5 with TRBJ1-1; 7 positions agree with TRBD1. The germline CDR1 and CDR2 sequences are MNHEY and SVGAGI. The ends lost 5 bases at V and 1 base at J; junction bases unmatched: 4. This CDR3 has 14 amino acids.

The gene calls are TRBV18 and TRBJ1-2; perhaps TRBD1 as D (5 bases). The CDR3 covers 14 residues. The V end lost 3 bases, the J end lost 6 bases, and 14 bases lay between the germline ends. Germline lookup yields CDR1 KGHSH and CDR2 LQKENI. The CDR3 spells CASSPTHIGDGYTF. DNA for the CDR3: TGTGCCAGCTCACCCACACACATAGGGGATGGCTACACCTTC.

The rearrangement joins TRBV7-2 to TRBJ1-2, with D unclear. The CDR3 spans 14 residues. Trimming stripped 1 base from V and 0 bases from J, with 6 bases between. Germline V gene lookup returns CDR1 SGHTA and CDR2 FQGNSA. The CDR3 DNA follows: TGTGCCAGCAGCTTAGTGGGCCCTAACTATGGCTACACCTTC. Translating it yields CASSLVGPNYGYTF.